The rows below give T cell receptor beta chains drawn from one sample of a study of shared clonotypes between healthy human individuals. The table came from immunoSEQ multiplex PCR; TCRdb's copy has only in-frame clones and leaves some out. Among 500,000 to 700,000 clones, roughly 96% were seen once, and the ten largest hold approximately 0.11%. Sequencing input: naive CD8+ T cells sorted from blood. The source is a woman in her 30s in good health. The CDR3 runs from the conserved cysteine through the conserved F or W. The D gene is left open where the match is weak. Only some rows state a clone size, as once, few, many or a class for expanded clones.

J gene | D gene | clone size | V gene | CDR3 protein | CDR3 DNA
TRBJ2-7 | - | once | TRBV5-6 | CASSLAVYEQYF | TGTGCCAGCAGCTTGGCGGTATACGAGCAGTACTTC
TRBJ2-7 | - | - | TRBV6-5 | CASSPEEGYEQYF | TGTGCCAGCAGCCCCGAGGAGGGGTACGAGCAGTACTTC
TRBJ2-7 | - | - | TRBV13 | CASSLGNNYEQYF | TGTGCCAGCAGCTTGGGGAACAACTACGAGCAGTACTTC
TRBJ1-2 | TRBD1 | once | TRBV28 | CASSLGTAYGYTF | TGTGCCAGCAGTTTAGGGACAGCCTATGGCTACACCTTC
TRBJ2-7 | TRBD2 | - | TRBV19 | CASSQSGSLYEQYF | TGTGCCAGTAGTCAGAGCGGGAGTCTTTACGAGCAGTACTTC
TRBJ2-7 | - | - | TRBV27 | CASSLFGGSTSYEQYF | TGTGCCAGCAGTTTATTTGGAGGGAGCACTTCCTACGAGCAGTACTTC
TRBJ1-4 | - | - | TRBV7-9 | CASSLVVPGLEKLFF | TGTGCCAGCAGCTTAGTCGTCCCAGGGCTAGAAAAACTGTTTTTT
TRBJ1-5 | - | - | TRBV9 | CASSVGTASNQPQHF | TGTGCCAGCAGCGTAGGGACAGCGAGCAATCAGCCCCAGCATTTT
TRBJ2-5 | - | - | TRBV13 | CASTPGVGAVKTQYF | TGTGCCAGCACCCCCGGGGTGGGGGCGGTAAAGACCCAGTACTTC
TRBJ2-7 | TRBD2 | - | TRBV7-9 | CASSTIAGADEQYF | TGTGCCAGCAGCACGATAGCGGGAGCCGACGAGCAGTACTTC
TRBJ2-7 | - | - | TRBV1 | CTSSQVSWEPRYEQYF | TGCACCAGCAGCCAAGTCTCATGGGAACCTCGCTACGAGCAGTACTTC
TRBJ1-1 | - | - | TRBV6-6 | CASSYSSDSAEAFF | TGTGCCAGCAGTTACTCGAGTGACAGCGCTGAAGCTTTCTTT
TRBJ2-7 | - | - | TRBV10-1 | CASSESGPRTDEQYF | TGCGCCAGCAGTGAGTCGGGGCCCCGGACGGACGAGCAGTACTTC